The T cell receptor (beta chain) described here comes from a study of T cell responses to AZD1222 COVID-19 vaccine (dated by TCRdb to about 2021). General notes on the study: AZD1222 recipients whose second dose came at about 4 weeks and those whose second dose came at about 12 weeks were combined into one group, since spike-specific TCR depth and breadth did not differ between the two schedules. TCR sequencing covered roughly 230 trial participants: 200 to 220 given two doses of AZD1222 and 26 given two doses of MenACWY control vaccine. Trial participants were enrolled by age into 18-55, 56-69 and 70-plus year subgroups, with about 150, 28 and 57 TCR-sequenced participants respectively. Broad study findings and their caveats: Participants were mostly white British, with more females than males. The authors suggested clonal diversity may have been underestimated. The vaccine-associated CD4 TCRs covered the entire spike protein, and the dominant responses fell in regions 160-218 and 743-854. Nearly half of unique spike-specific TCRs reportedly recognized epitopes outside regions mutated in the B.1.351 and B.1.1.7 variants. Only six or seven AZD1222 recipients were SARS-CoV-2 seropositive at baseline, limiting conclusions about previously exposed vaccinees. A significant rise in spike-specific TCR breadth and depth was observed after two AZD1222 doses relative to day 0 and relative to MenACWY recipients. Because no day 14 peak-response samples were available, the repertoires could be characterized only after the peak T cell response. In the small 56-69-year group, the increase in depth fell short of significance, most likely because of low power.

The CDR3 regions of human TCRbeta chains were analyzed by immunosequencing. The original pipeline was this. Repertoire TCRs were matched against a reference library of SARS-CoV-2-specific TCRs generated with the MIRA antigen-specificity platform. Breadth was defined as the fraction of unique TCRs that were SARS-CoV-2-associated. Depth was defined as the fraction of total T cells that were SARS-CoV-2-associated. Each spike-specific TCR was assigned to its reactive spike region and to a CD4 or CD8 class using the MIRA data. Log10-transformed breadth and depth values were compared by one-way ANOVA with Sidak's multiple comparisons tests. TCRdb provides this immuneACCESS table in a form limited to in-frame rearrangements. Some clones are lacking; in checked studies, under half of them reflect an unresolved V gene, and why the rest are absent is not known. Clone size and the V and J calls come from that table; the DNA yielded D and trimming. Counted in this sample were about 110,000 clones; 91% of them appeared once. Approximately 7.6% of the sample is held by the ten biggest clonotypes.

Comments on this clone: The target of this receptor is not known. No base quality information exists; no much larger clone differs at one position.

The junction carries 7 bases between V and J, which are trimmed by 1 base and 3 bases respectively. According to the germline V gene (reference sequence), CDR1 reads GTSNPN and CDR2 reads SVGIG. Reading from cysteine to phenylalanine, the CDR3 counts 12 amino acids. Of the read, only the CDR3 DNA is kept; its 36 bases are in frame from base 1. Taken with the paper, the label for time point translates to: baseline before first vaccination. Vaccinee samples came from UK trials COV001 and COV002, including a single-blind randomized controlled phase 2/3 trial of AZD1222 (ChAdOx1 nCoV-19) in healthy adults. Trial participant PBMC samples were collected at day 0 and day 28 after the second dose for TCRbeta chain sequencing.

The rearrangement joined TRBV30 to TRBJ2-7; no D gene call is confident. The source was peripheral blood, collected on day 0 of AZD1222 vaccination. The source of this sequence is an adult in good health. The base sequence is TGTGCCTGGAGTGCAGTGAGCTACGAGCAGTACTTC. This yields the protein CAWSAVSYEQYF.